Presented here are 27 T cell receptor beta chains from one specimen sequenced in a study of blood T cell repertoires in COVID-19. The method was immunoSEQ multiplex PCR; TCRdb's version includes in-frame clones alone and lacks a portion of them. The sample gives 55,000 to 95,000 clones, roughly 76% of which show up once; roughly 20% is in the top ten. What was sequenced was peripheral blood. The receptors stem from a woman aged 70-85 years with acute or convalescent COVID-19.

The CDR3 loop is CASSYGQVNSPLHF. The CDR3 DNA reads as TGTGCCAGCAGTTACGGGCAGGTTAATTCACCCCTCCACTTT. This sequence joins TRBV6-5 and TRBJ1-6; D gene ambiguous. Germline V gene lookup returns CDR1 MNHEY and CDR2 SVGAGI. The CDR3 is 14 amino acids. Trimming removed 2 bases from V and 6 bases from J, with 8 bases in between.

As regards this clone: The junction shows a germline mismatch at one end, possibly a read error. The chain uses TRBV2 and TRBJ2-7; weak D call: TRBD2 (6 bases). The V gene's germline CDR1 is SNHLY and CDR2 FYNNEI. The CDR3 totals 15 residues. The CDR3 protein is CASRPGLPGSNEQYF. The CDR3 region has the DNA TGTGCCAGCAGGCCGGGACTCCCAGGCTCCAACGAGCAGTACTTC. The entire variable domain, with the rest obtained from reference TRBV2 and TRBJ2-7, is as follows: EPEVTQTPSHQVTQMGQEVILRCVPISNHLYFYWYRQILGQKVEFLVSFYNNEISEKSEIFDDQFSVERPDGSNFTLKIRSTKLEDSAMYFCASRPGLPGSNEQYFGPGTRLTVT.

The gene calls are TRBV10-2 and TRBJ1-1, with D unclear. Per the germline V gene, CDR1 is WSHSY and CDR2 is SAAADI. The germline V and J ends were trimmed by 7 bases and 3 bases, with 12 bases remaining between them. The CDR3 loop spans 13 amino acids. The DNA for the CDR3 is TGCGCCAGCAAGGCTGAGGGAGACACTGAAGCTTTCTTT. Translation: CASKAEGDTEAFF.

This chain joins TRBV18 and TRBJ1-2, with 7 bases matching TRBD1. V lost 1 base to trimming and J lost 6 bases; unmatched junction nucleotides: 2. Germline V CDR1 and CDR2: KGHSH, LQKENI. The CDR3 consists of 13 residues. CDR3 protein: CASSPQTGDGYTF. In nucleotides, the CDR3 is TGTGCCAGCTCACCACAAACAGGGGATGGCTACACCTTC.

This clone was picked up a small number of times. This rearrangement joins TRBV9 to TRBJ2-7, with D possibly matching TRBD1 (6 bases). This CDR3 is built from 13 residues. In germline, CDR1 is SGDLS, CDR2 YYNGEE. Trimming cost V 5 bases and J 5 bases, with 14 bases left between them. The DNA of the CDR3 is TGTGCCAGCAGTCAGGGTGGGGGCGACGAGCAGTACTTC. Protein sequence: CASSQGGGDEQYF.

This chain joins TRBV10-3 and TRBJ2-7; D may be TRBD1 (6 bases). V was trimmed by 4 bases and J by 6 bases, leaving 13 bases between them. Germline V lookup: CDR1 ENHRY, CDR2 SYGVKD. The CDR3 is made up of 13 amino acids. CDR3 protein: CAISVTGSGEQYF. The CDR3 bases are TGTGCCATCAGTGTAACAGGGAGCGGCGAGCAGTACTTC.

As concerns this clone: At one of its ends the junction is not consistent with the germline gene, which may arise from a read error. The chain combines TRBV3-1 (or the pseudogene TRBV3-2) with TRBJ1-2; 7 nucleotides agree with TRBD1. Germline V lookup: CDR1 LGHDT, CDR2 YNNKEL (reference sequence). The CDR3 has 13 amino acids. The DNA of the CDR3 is TGTGCCAGCACCCAGGGGGGAACCTATGGCTACACTTTC. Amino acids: CASTQGGTYGYTF.

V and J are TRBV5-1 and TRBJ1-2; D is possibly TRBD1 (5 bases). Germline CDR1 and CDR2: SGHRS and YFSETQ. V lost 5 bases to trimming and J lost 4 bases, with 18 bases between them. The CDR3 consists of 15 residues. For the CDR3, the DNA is TGCGCCAGCAGTCCGGCTGGGGGGTTAATCTATGGCTACACCTTC. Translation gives CASSPAGGLIYGYTF.

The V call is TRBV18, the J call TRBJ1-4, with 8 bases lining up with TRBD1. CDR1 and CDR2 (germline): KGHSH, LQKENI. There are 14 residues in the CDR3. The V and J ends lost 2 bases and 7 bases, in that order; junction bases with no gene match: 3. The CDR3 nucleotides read TGTGCCAGCTCACCATACGGACAGGGTGAAAAACTGTTTTTT. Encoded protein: CASSPYGQGEKLFF.

CDR3 loop: CASTTPGQGNNSPLHF. The CDR3 coding sequence is TGTGCCAGCACTACACCGGGACAGGGAAATAATTCACCCCTCCACTTT. The V call is TRBV2, the J call TRBJ1-6; 9 bases line up with TRBD1. The V gene end was trimmed by 7 bases and the J gene end by 5 bases; junction bases not matched to a gene: 9. There are 16 residues in the CDR3. Germline CDR1 is SNHLY and CDR2 is FYNNEI.

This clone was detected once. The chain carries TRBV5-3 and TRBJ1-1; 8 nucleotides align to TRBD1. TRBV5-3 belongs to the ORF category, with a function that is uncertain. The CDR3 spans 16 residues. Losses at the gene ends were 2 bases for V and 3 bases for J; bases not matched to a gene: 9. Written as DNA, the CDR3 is TGTGCCAGAAGCTTCCCCGGGACAGGCGGGGACACTGAAGCTTTCTTT. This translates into CARSFPGTGGDTEAFF.

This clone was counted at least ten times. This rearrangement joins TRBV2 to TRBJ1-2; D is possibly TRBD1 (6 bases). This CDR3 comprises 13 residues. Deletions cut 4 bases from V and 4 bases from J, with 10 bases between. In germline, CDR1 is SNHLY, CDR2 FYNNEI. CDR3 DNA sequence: TGTGCCAGCAGTGGGACAGCCTTCTATGGCTACACCTTC. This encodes CASSGTAFYGYTF.

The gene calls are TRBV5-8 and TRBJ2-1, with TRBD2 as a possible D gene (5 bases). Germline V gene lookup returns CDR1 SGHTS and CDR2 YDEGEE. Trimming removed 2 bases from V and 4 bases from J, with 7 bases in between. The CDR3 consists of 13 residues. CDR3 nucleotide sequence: TGTGCCAGCAGCTTACGGGAATACAATGAGCAGTTCTTC. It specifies CASSLREYNEQFF.

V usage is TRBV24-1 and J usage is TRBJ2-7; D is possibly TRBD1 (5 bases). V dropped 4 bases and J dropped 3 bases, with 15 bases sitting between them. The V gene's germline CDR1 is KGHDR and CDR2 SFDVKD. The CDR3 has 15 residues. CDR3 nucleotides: TGTGCCACCAGTGAATCTGGACAATTTTTCTACGAGCAGTACTTC. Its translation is CATSESGQFFYEQYF.

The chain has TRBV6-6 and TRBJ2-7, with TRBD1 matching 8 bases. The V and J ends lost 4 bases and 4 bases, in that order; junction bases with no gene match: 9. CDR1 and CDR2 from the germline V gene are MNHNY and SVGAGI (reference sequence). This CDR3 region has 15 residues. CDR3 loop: CASSSTDRGAYEQYF. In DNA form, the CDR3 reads TGTGCCAGCAGTTCCACTGACAGGGGAGCGTACGAGCAGTACTTC.

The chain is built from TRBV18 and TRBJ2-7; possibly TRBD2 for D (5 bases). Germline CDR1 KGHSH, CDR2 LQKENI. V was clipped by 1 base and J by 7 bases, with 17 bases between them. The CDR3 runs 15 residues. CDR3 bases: TGTGCCAGCTCACCACAATCCGGGGTAGAGAGGGAGCAGTACTTC. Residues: CASSPQSGVEREQYF.

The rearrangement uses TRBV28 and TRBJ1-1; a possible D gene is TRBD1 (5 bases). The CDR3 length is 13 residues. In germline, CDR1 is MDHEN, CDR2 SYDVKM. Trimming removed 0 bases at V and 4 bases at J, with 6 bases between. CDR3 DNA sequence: TGTGCCAGCAGTTTATGGCAGGGCACTGAAGCTTTCTTT. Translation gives CASSLWQGTEAFF. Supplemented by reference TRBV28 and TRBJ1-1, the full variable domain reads DVKVTQSSRYLVKRTGEKVFLECVQDMDHENMFWYRQDPGLGLRLIYFSYDVKMKEKGDIPEGYSVSREKKERFSLILESASTNQTSMYLCASSLWQGTEAFFGQGTRLTVV.

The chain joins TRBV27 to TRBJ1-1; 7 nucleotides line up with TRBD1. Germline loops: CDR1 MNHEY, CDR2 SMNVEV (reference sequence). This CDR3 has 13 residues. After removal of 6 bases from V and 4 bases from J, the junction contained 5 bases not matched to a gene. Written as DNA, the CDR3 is TGTGCCAGCAGCCAGGGGGACGTCACTGAAGCTTTCTTT. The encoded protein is CASSQGDVTEAFF.

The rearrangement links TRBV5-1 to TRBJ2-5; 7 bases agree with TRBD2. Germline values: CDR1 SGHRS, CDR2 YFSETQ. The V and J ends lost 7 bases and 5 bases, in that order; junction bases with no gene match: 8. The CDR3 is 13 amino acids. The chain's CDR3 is CASSSGGGETQYF. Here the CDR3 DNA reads TGCGCCAGCTCGTCCGGGGGAGGGGAGACCCAGTACTTC.

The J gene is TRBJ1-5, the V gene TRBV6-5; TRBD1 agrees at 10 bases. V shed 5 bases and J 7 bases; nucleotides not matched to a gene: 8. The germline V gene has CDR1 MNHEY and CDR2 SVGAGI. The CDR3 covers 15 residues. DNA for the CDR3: TGTGCCAGCAGTAGGCAGACAGGGGGCGGCCAGCCCCAGCATTTT. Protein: CASSRQTGGGQPQHF.

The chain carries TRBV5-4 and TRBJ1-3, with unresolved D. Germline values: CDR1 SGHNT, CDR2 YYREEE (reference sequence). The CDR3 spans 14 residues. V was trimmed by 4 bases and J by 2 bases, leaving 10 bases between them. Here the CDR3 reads CASSLAGTGNTIYF. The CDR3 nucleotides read TGTGCCAGCAGCCTTGCGGGGACTGGAAACACCATATATTTT.

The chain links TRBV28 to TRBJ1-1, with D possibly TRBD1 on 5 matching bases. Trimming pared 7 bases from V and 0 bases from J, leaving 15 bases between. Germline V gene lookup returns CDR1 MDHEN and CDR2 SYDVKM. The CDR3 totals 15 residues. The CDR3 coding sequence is TGTGCCAGCATTCCGGGGGGGGGAATGAACACTGAAGCTTTCTTT. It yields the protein CASIPGGGMNTEAFF. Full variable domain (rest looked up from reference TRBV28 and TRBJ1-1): DVKVTQSSRYLVKRTGEKVFLECVQDMDHENMFWYRQDPGLGLRLIYFSYDVKMKEKGDIPEGYSVSREKKERFSLILESASTNQTSMYLCASIPGGGMNTEAFFGQGTRLTVV.

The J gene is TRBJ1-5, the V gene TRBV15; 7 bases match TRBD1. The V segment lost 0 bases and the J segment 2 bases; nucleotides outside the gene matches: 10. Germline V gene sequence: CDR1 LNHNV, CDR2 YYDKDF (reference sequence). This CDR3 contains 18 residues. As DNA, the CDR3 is TGTGCCACCAGCAGAGATAGTATAGGAGGGGGCGGCAATCAGCCCCAGCATTTT. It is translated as CATSRDSIGGGGNQPQHF.

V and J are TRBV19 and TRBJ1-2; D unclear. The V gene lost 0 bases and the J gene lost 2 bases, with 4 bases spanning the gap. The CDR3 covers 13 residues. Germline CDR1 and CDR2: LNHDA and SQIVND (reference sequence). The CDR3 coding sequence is TGTGCCAGTAGTATAGACCTAAACTATGGCTACACCTTC. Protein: CASSIDLNYGYTF.

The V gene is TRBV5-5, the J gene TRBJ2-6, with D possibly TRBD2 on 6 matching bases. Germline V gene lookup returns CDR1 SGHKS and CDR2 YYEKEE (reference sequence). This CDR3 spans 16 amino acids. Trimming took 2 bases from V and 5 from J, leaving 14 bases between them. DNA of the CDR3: TGTGCCAGCAGCTTTTACCCGGGAGCGAGGGCCAACGTCCTGACTTTC. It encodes CASSFYPGARANVLTF.

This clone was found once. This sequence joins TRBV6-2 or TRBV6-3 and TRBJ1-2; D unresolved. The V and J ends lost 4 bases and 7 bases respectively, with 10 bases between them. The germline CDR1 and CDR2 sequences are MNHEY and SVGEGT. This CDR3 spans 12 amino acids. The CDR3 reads CASSWPEVGYTF. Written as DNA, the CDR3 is TGTGCCAGCAGTTGGCCGGAGGTTGGCTACACCTTC.

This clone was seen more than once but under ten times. The CDR3 sequence: CASSQDQAGGFGTQYF. In DNA form, the CDR3 reads TGCGCCAGCAGCCAAGATCAAGCGGGGGGATTCGGTACGCAGTATTTT. This chain links TRBV4-1 with TRBJ2-3, with 9 bases that match TRBD2. J gave up 8 bases and V 0 bases, and 9 bases lay outside the gene matches. CDR1 is MGHRA, CDR2 YSYEKL, per germline. CDR3 length: 16 residues.